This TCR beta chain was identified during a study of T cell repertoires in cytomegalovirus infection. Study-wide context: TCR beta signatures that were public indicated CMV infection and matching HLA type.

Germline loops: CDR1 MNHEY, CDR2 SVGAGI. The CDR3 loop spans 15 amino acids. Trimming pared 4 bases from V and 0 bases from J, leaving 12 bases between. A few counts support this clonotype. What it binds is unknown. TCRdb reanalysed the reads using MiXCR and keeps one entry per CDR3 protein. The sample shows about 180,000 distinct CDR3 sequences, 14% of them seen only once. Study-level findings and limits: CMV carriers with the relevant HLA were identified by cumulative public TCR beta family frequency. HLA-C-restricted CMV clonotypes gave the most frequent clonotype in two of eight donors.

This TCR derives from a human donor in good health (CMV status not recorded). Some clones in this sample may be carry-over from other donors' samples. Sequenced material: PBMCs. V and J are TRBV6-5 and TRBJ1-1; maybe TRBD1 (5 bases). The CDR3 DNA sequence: TGTGCCAGCAGTTCTCCGACAGCGATGAACACTGAAGCTTTCTTT. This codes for CASSSPTAMNTEAFF.